Sequencing of this T cell receptor beta chain was carried out in a study of blood T cell repertoires in COVID-19. V shed 4 bases, J shed 3 bases, and the junction held 5 bases outside the gene matches. From germline, CDR1 is SGHDT and CDR2 YYEEEE. The CDR3 is 15 amino acids. Data came from immunoSEQ multiplex PCR; TCRdb stores just in-frame clones and leaves some out. The sample carries 150,000 to 200,000 clones, 70% to 90% recorded once. Sequencing was performed on peripheral blood. This sequence was found in a man aged 60 to 69 with active or convalescent COVID-19. This chain joins TRBV5-6 and TRBJ1-2; TRBD1 agrees at 11 bases. CDR3 sequence (DNA): TGTGCCAGCAGCCCGGACAGGGGGCGATACTATGGCTACACCTTC. This sequence encodes CASSPDRGRYYGYTF.